A single T cell receptor (beta chain) is shown here with its context. Its antigen is unknown. Base qualities are not recorded, but no much larger clone differs from it by a single base. This sample is part of a study of blood T cell repertoires in COVID-19 (TCRdb year 2020). About the investigation overall: Collaborator samples came from the United States, Italy and Spain and covered acute and convalescent phases of COVID-19. The prospective study material was composed of cDNA or gDNA derived from T cells, B-cell-depleted T cells, or PBMCs. Deeply sampled blood TCRbeta repertoires from subjects exposed to, actively infected with, or recovered from COVID-19 were included in the dataset. Samples were obtained from the ongoing ImmuneRACE study (first 160 participants) and from 950 to 1,500 subjects provided by 6 global collaborators. Nearly every sample came with metadata listing a de-identified subject ID, COVID-19 status, age in years and sex. The repertoires were released in a freely available public database meant as a resource for research on the immune response to SARS-CoV-2. HLA class I and class II types, where available, came from metadata supplied by the sample provider rather than from assay-based typing.

Collaborating institutions collected whole blood in K2EDTA tubes following their own protocols. For TCRbeta analysis, collaborator samples were shipped as frozen whole blood, as isolated PBMCs, or as DNA extracted from either sample type. Study-level results and caveats: The quantity of clinical and demographic metadata differed by source and by participant and was supplied without curation.

The immunoSEQ Assay, a bias-controlled multiplex PCR, was used to amplify TCRbeta CDR3 regions from genomic DNA. In the paper's pipeline: Within the assay, amplification of reference gene primers was used to estimate how many nucleated cells each sample contained. Sequence reads were collapsed and filtered to measure the absolute abundance of every unique TCRbeta CDR3 rearrangement. Productive Simpson clonality was computed per sample as the square root of Simpson's diversity index over productive rearrangements. TCRdb limited this immuneACCESS table to in-frame rearrangements with V and J called. A share of clones is missing; checked studies link under half to unresolved V genes, and the rest is unexplained. V and J calls plus clone size are reproduced from that table; the DNA served to infer D and trimming. Within this sample are tens of thousands of clones, with 86% of them counted one time only. The top ten constitute around 60% of the sample.

From the germline V gene, CDR1 is SNHLY and CDR2 is FYNNEI. Spanning cysteine to phenylalanine, the CDR3 consists of 13 amino acids. The kept DNA is CDR3 alone, 39 bases in frame from the first base. V gives up 6 bases and J gives up 10 bases, and the segment between their germline ends measures 19 bases. This TCR came from a man in his sixties or seventies with acute or convalescent COVID-19. The chain joins TRBV2 to TRBJ2-7; the D segment could be TRBD1, given 5 matching bases. Specimen: peripheral blood. The nucleotide sequence is TGTGCCAGCAGGATAGGAGAACAGGACCGACAGTACTTC. It is translated as CASRIGEQDRQYF.